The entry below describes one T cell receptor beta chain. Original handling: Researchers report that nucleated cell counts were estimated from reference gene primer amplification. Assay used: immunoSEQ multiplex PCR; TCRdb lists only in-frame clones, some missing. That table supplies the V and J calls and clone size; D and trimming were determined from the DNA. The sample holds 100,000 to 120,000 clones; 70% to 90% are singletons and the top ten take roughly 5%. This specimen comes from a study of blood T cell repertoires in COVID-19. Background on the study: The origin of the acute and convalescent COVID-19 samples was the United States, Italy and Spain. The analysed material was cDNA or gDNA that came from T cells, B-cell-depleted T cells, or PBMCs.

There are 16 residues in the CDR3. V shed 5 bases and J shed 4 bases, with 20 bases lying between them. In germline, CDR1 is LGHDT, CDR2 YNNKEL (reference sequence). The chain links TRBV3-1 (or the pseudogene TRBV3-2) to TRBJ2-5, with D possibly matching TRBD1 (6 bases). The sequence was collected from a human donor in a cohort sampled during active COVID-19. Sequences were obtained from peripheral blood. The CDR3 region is CASSADTNTGLETQYF. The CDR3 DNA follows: TGTGCCAGCAGCGCAGATACTAACACAGGGTTAGAGACCCAGTACTTC.